The following is a T cell receptor beta chain sequence with its context. The table lists this clonotype with many counts. Its antigen specificity is not known. No base-level quality is on record; no much larger clone is a single base apart. These data belong to a study of CD8+CD57+ T cells in acquired aplastic anemia (dated by TCRdb to about 2018). Regarding the complete study: On average, sorted CD4+ and CD8+ cells yielded about 3 ug of extracted DNA, with a range of about 0.19 to 30 ug. A CD8+CD57+ expansion meant a frequency higher than the mean frequency seen in healthy subjects.

The junction shows trimming of 1 base on V and 9 bases on J, plus 10 bases between the germline ends. CDR3 length: 13 amino acids, cysteine to phenylalanine. Only CDR3 DNA remains: 39 bases, in frame from the first base. Profiling of TCR beta VDJ combinations and CDR3 sequences used genomic DNA as the template. An Illumina HiSeq 2000 was used for TCR repertoire sequencing. The authors processed their data as follows. TRBV/TRBJ rearrangement plots, CDR3 size and DJ length profiles, and Simpson's diversity index were used to evaluate the repertoires. The most abundant DNA sequence in the deep sequencing data was taken as the immunodominant clone. CDR3 amino acid sequences were checked for sharing between subjects and were compared against published repertoires and the VDJdb database. TCRdb ran its own pipeline on the public reads, namely fastp trimming at Q25 and MiXCR clone calling, and kept in-frame beta chains. Each record represents a unique CDR3 protein, reported with the most common genes and DNA among its rows. The V and J calls, along with clone size, are taken from TCRdb and not from the paper's own processing. A total of 150,000 to 180,000 distinct CDR3 sequences appear in this sample, 40% to 65% of them only once. The top ten constitute approximately 12% of the sample.

Patients chosen for sequencing had shown expansion of CD8+CD57+ cells by flow cytometry. Every patient had a diagnosis of severe acquired aplastic anemia based on International Study of Aplastic Anemia and Agranulocytosis and Camitta criteria. No patient had received any therapy when blood was sampled. The study deep-sequenced TCR repertoires of sorted CD4+ and CD8+ blood T cells from severe aplastic anemia patients and healthy subjects. In the USA, patient enrollment took place under clinicaltrials.gov protocols 00001620, 01623167, 00001397, 00071045, 00081523 and 00961064. Ficoll-Paque density gradient centrifugation was used to isolate peripheral blood mononuclear cells. Before DNA was extracted, CD4+ and CD8+ T cells were sorted using either FACS or magnetic beads. Beyond this particular receptor, the publication reports: Some 30 CD8+ CDR3 sequences were shared between patients and controls but appeared highly expressed in patients and within their immunodominant clones. No significant difference in CD8+ Simpson's diversity was found between patients and healthy controls (P=0.060).

Recombination joined TRBV12-3 or TRBV12-4 with TRBJ1-5; 5 matching bases give a weak D call of TRBD1. The receptor's source is a human donor with aplastic anemia. Source material: sorted CD4+, CD8+, or CD8+CD57+ T cells (not recorded which) from PBMCs. Read as DNA, the sequence is TGTGCCAGCAGTTTAGTGGCGGGACGGCCCCAGCATTTT. It encodes CASSLVAGRPQHF.